The rows below give T cell receptor beta chains drawn from one sample of a study of vaccination and CD4 T cells after COVID-19. TCRdb re-called the PCR reads with MiXCR, one entry per CDR3 protein. Of over 10,000 distinct CDR3 sequences detected, approximately 54% appear once; the ten largest clones hold about a sixth. No antigen is known for these receptors. Source material: CD4+ T cells from blood, cultured in vitro. The receptor source for this set is a human donor who had recovered from COVID-19. Both conserved end residues are part of each CDR3. The order of the fields is V gene, clone size, D gene, J gene, CDR3 protein, CDR3 DNA. D genes are given only for firm matches. The size entry is marked missing in some rows and otherwise reads once, few, many or a size class.

TRBV5-4	few	-	TRBJ1-2	CASSPDSGYTF	TGTGCCAGCAGCCCGGACTCTGGCTACACCTTC
TRBV20-1	few	TRBD2	TRBJ2-1	CSAHIGGTSNEQFF	TGCAGTGCTCACATAGGGGGGACTAGCAATGAGCAGTTCTTC
TRBV3-1	-	-	TRBJ1-2	CASSQVRGEGGYTF	TGTGCCAGCAGCCAAGTGCGAGGGGAGGGTGGCTACACCTTC
TRBV20-1	-	TRBD2	TRBJ2-1	CSAIAPSGNNEQFF	TGCAGTGCCATCGCCCCTAGCGGCAACAATGAGCAGTTCTTC
TRBV7-2	-	TRBD1	TRBJ1-3	CASSLIPGTGAGNTIYF	TGTGCCAGCAGCTTAATTCCCGGGACAGGGGCTGGAAACACCATATATTTT
TRBV7-9	-	-	TRBJ2-3	CASSRTRDTQYF	TGTGCCAGCAGCCGAACTAGAGATACGCAGTATTTT
TRBV2	-	-	TRBJ2-7	CASKWDSYEQYF	TGTGCCAGCAAGTGGGATTCCTACGAGCAGTACTTC
TRBV7-9	-	-	TRBJ2-2	CASSLGSGPGELFF	TGTGCCAGCAGCTTAGGCAGTGGACCCGGGGAGCTGTTTTTT
TRBV12-3/TRBV12-4	-	-	TRBJ2-1	CASSLVTYNEQFF	TGTGCCAGCAGTTTAGTTACTTACAATGAGCAGTTCTTC
TRBV9	-	-	TRBJ2-5	CASSVALETQYF	TGTGCCAGCAGCGTAGCCCTAGAGACCCAGTACTTC
TRBV18	-	TRBD1	TRBJ1-2	CASSSGQERYGYTF	TGTGCCAGCTCATCGGGACAGGAACGCTATGGCTACACCTTC
TRBV20-1	-	-	TRBJ2-2	CSAREGSGPGELFF	TGCAGTGCTAGAGAGGGATCGGGCCCGGGGGAGCTGTTTTTT
TRBV3-1	few	TRBD1	TRBJ2-4	CASSHGTGPWGNIQYF	TGTGCCAGCAGCCACGGGACAGGGCCGTGGGGAAACATTCAGTACTTC
TRBV5-4	-	-	TRBJ2-5	CASSVQGWETQYF	TGTGCCAGCAGCGTCCAGGGGTGGGAGACCCAGTACTTC
TRBV6-2/TRBV6-3	-	TRBD1	TRBJ2-7	CASSYIRGLSYEQYF	TGTGCCAGCAGTTATATCAGGGGGCTATCCTACGAGCAGTACTTC
TRBV10-1	-	-	TRBJ2-3	CASSESGTDTQYF	TGCGCCAGCAGTGAGTCGGGCACAGATACGCAGTATTTT
TRBV7-9	-	-	TRBJ2-5	CASSLRVNPKETQYF	TGTGCCAGCAGCTTAAGAGTTAACCCCAAGGAGACCCAGTACTTC
TRBV20-1	-	TRBD2	TRBJ2-3	CSAIVLLAGVLDTQYF	TGCAGTGCTATCGTCCTACTAGCGGGAGTCTTGGATACGCAGTATTTT
TRBV2	-	TRBD2	TRBJ2-7	CASSESPTSGSTTQYF	TGTGCCAGCAGTGAAAGCCCCACTAGCGGGAGTACAACGCAGTACTTC
TRBV21-1	-	-	TRBJ2-7	CASSELGQGVPRSEQYF	TGTGCCAGCAGCGAATTGGGACAGGGGGTTCCAAGGAGCGAGCAGTACTTC
TRBV12-3/TRBV12-4	-	-	TRBJ1-5	CASSSTGPNQPQHF	TGTGCCAGCAGTTCTACAGGTCCCAATCAGCCCCAGCATTTT
TRBV20-1	-	-	TRBJ2-1	CSARVRESGVNYNEQFF	TGCAGTGCTAGAGTCCGGGAGTCGGGAGTTAACTACAATGAGCAGTTCTTC
TRBV27	-	TRBD1	TRBJ1-2	CASSTRTGRYGYTF	TGTGCCAGCAGTACGAGGACAGGGAGATATGGCTACACCTTC
TRBV28	once	TRBD1	TRBJ2-5	CASSGQDKETQYF	TGTGCCAGCAGTGGACAGGATAAAGAGACCCAGTACTTC
TRBV20-1	-	TRBD1	TRBJ1-1	CSARRDRNTEAFF	TGCAGTGCCCGGAGGGACAGAAACACTGAAGCTTTCTTT
TRBV20-1	-	TRBD1	TRBJ1-2	CSASRTTGNYGYTF	TGCAGTGCTAGCCGAACGACAGGGAACTATGGCTACACCTTC
TRBV28	-	TRBD1	TRBJ2-7	CASSSGTGAITNF	TGTGCCAGCAGTTCTGGGACAGGGGCGATTACGAACTTC
TRBV6-4	-	-	TRBJ2-3	CASSQDSYPFGGAQYF	TGTGCCAGCAGCCAAGACTCCTACCCATTCGGAGGCGCGCAGTATTTT
TRBV5-1	-	-	TRBJ2-7	CASSLPSDGYEQYF	TGCGCCAGCAGCCTACCATCTGACGGCTACGAGCAGTACTTC
TRBV7-9	-	TRBD2	TRBJ2-1	CASSGQTSGRSYNEQFF	TGTGCCAGCAGCGGACAGACTAGCGGGAGATCCTACAATGAGCAGTTCTTC
TRBV25-1	few	TRBD1	TRBJ1-2	CASSKGQGGGYTF	TGTGCCAGCAGCAAGGGACAGGGCGGGGGCTACACCTTC
TRBV24-1	few	TRBD2	TRBJ2-2	CATSQSGLADTGELFF	TGTGCCACCAGTCAATCGGGGCTAGCGGACACCGGGGAGCTGTTTTTT
TRBV19	-	-	TRBJ2-2	CASSIEGNTGELFF	TGTGCCAGTAGTATAGAGGGGAACACCGGGGAGCTGTTTTTT
TRBV4-1	-	-	TRBJ2-3	CASSHPLGISTDTQYF	TGCGCCAGCAGCCACCCGTTAGGTATTAGCACAGATACGCAGTATTTT
TRBV7-9	-	TRBD1	TRBJ1-2	CASSLTGGSGGYTF	TGTGCCAGCAGCTTGACAGGGGGTAGTGGAGGCTACACCTTC
TRBV27	few	TRBD1	TRBJ1-1	CASRPDREGTEAFF	TGTGCCAGCCGACCCGACAGGGAGGGCACTGAAGCTTTCTTT
TRBV20-1	-	-	TRBJ1-5	CSAINSRGRVSNQPQHF	TGCAGTGCCATCAACTCCCGGGGGAGGGTTAGCAATCAGCCCCAGCATTTT
TRBV27	few	-	TRBJ1-2	CASRGTPNYGYTF	TGTGCCAGCAGGGGGACACCTAACTATGGCTACACCTTC
TRBV10-3	-	-	TRBJ1-5	CAISEIGNQPQHF	TGTGCCATCAGTGAGATTGGAAATCAGCCCCAGCATTTT
TRBV2	-	-	TRBJ2-1	CASSEASAHNEQFF	TGTGCCAGCAGTGAGGCTAGCGCCCACAATGAGCAGTTCTTC
TRBV2	-	-	TRBJ2-6	CASRHGAGANVLTF	TGTGCCAGCAGGCACGGGGCTGGGGCCAACGTCCTGACTTTC
TRBV18	-	TRBD1	TRBJ2-7	CASSLGQGPYEQYF	TGTGCCAGCTCACTAGGACAGGGACCCTACGAGCAGTACTTC
TRBV20-1	few	-	TRBJ1-2	CSAKPEHATNYGYTF	TGCAGTGCTAAGCCGGAACATGCAACTAACTATGGCTACACCTTC
TRBV20-1	-	-	TRBJ1-1	CSARLRRPEAFF	TGCAGTGCTAGGCTCCGCAGGCCTGAAGCTTTCTTT
TRBV10-3	-	-	TRBJ1-2	CAISGQHNYGYTF	TGTGCCATCAGTGGACAGCATAACTATGGCTACACCTTC
TRBV7-9	-	-	TRBJ1-1	CASSFWVNTEAFF	TGTGCCAGCAGCTTTTGGGTGAACACTGAAGCTTTCTTT
TRBV20-1	-	TRBD2	TRBJ2-3	CSAGQLAGGRADTQYF	TGCAGTGCTGGCCAACTAGCGGGAGGACGCGCAGATACGCAGTATTTT
TRBV18	-	TRBD1	TRBJ1-1	CASSPQGGLNTEAFF	TGTGCCAGCTCACCACAAGGGGGCCTGAACACTGAAGCTTTCTTT
TRBV7-2	-	-	TRBJ2-3	CASSLGTDTQYF	TGTGCCAGCAGTTTAGGTACAGATACGCAGTATTTT
TRBV25-1	few	-	TRBJ2-5	CASSDRTVQETQYF	TGTGCCAGCAGTGATCGTACCGTCCAAGAGACCCAGTACTTC
TRBV12-3/TRBV12-4	-	-	TRBJ2-7	CASSLQGVGKRDF	TGTGCCAGCAGTTTACAGGGCGTCGGGAAGAGGGACTTC
TRBV20-1	-	-	TRBJ2-4	CSARVLEGSNIQYF	TGCAGTGCTAGAGTTTTGGAGGGAAGTAACATTCAGTACTTC
TRBV2	few	-	TRBJ1-4	CASSERTTNEKLFF	TGTGCCAGCAGTGAGCGAACAACTAATGAAAAACTGTTTTTT
TRBV20-1	few	TRBD1	TRBJ2-7	CSPTGTGDYEQYF	TGCAGTCCCACCGGGACAGGGGATTACGAGCAGTACTTC
TRBV7-2	-	-	TRBJ2-7	CASSSSLGYEQYF	TGTGCCAGCAGCAGCTCACTAGGCTACGAGCAGTACTTC